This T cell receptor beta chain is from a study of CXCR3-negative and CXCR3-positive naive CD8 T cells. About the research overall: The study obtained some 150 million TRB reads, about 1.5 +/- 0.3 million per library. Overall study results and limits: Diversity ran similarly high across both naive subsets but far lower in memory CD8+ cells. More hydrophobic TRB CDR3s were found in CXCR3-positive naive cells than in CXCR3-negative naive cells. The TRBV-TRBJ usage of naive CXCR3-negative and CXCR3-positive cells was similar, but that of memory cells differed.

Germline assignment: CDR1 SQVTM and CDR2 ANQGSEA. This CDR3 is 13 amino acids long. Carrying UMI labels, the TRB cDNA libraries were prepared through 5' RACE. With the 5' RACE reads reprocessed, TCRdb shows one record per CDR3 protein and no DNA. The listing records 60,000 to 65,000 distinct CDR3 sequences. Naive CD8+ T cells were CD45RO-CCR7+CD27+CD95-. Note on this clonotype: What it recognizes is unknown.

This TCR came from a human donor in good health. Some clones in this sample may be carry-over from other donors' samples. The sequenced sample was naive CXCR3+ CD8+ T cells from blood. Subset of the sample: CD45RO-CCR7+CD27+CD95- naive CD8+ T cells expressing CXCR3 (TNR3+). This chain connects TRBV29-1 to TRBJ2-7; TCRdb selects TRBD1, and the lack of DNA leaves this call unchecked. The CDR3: CSVEGGLEREQYF.